This TCR beta chain was recorded in a study of a mutant IDH1 vaccine in newly diagnosed glioma. At the level of the study: At week 35 came visit V12, and visit V13 followed at week 47.

Remarks on this clone: The antigen remains undetermined.

Germline V CDR1 and CDR2: MNHNY, SVGAGI (reference sequence). V lost 2 bases, J lost 5 bases, and 7 bases lay in between. This CDR3 is 13 amino acids long. Profiling relied on immunoSEQ multiplex PCR, and the TCRdb table lists in-frame clones only, not all of them. The sample lists 60,000 to 70,000 clones, 83% seen once, with 3.8% in the top ten. Time point of the sample: week 47, end of study. Topical imiquimod accompanied each vaccine dose, which consisted of 300 ug of mutant IDH1 20-mer peptide. This TCR derives from a man in his thirties or forties with glioma. The sequencing here drew on PBMCs, taken from a glioma patient whose treatment included an IDH1 peptide vaccine. The chain recombines TRBV6-6 with TRBJ1-5; D not resolved. The CDR3, as DNA: TGTGCCAGCAGTTACCCGGGTCATCAGCCCCAGCATTTT. It translates to CASSYPGHQPQHF.